This paragraph reports one T cell receptor beta chain. Its antigen target is currently unknown. Per-base quality was not reported, and no clone a single base away is much larger than it. For TCRbeta CDR3 sequencing, genomic DNA from the sorted cells was extracted using the QIAGEN DNeasy Blood and Tissue Kit. High-throughput TCRbeta CDR3 sequencing was carried out commercially through immunoSEQ, with PCR amplification with bias correction and internal controls included. In the original analysis: Unique productive TCRbeta sequences were defined by CDR3 nucleotide sequence where primers matched, and otherwise by CDR3 amino acid sequence together with Vbeta and Jbeta genes. Sorting error was corrected by removing sequences shared between sorted populations at a frequency ratio of 2:1 or less, and the remaining shared sequences were assigned to the higher population. A sequence counted as donor-reactive if, in CFSE-low cells, the sequence had a frequency of at least 0.01% and was expanded at least 5-fold compared with unstimulated cells. Jensen-Shannon divergence, calculated on the top 100 TCRbeta sequences ranked by frequency, was used to quantify repertoire divergence. For any sample with multiple sequencing runs, sorting error was corrected in each run separately before the runs were pooled. In TCRdb, the immuneACCESS table is reduced to in-frame sequences with V and J assigned. These tables do not hold every clone; where another copy was compared, an unresolved V gene accounts for under half, and the others remain unexplained. V and J calls and clone size are given by that table; D and trimming were obtained from the DNA. Present in this sample are over 70,000 clones, 91% of which were seen just once. The top ten clones comprise 1.6% of the sample.

The transplants used related donors along with nonmyeloablative bone marrow transplantation, and in the human trials mixed chimerism was transient. Thawed PBMCs were FACS-sorted into unstimulated Tregs (CD4+CD25+CD127-), CD4+ non-Tregs (CD4+CD25-), CD4 cells and CD8 cells. The patients were several recipients of combined kidney and bone marrow transplants from the ITN036ST trial, and samples were available only from these trial subjects. Healthy control blood was processed to PBMCs with a Ficoll density gradient and then cryopreserved, whereas patient PBMCs were collected both before and after transplant. The entry originates in a study of Tregs in tolerant kidney transplant recipients (dated by TCRdb to between 2018 and 2020). Concerning the study at large: The study applied TCRbeta sequencing to find donor-specific regulatory T cells before combined kidney and bone marrow transplantation and then followed those same cells after transplant.

On the study overall, not on this receptor specifically: For some patients the PCR primers changed over time, which made it impossible to compare the samples from those patients at the nucleotide level. Because only a small number of patients were included, the study had limitations, and the results will need to be validated in larger populations as well as under other immunosuppression protocols. Expanding Tregs with activated donor B cells appeared to identify the most biologically relevant and donor-specific TCRbeta repertoire. Although technical replication error seemed to be minimal, the question of biological reproducibility was not addressed directly. Donor-specific Treg expansion was found to exceed global Treg expansion in tolerant patients, suggesting antigen-driven rather than nonspecific expansion.

The CDR3 spans 13 residues, from the cysteine through the phenylalanine. Only CDR3 DNA remains: 39 bases, in frame from the first base. V is pruned by 3 bases and J by 10 bases, leaving 6 bases of the junction without a gene match. CDR1 and CDR2 are drawn from the germline V gene (reference sequence): SGHNT, YYREEE. This receptor was identified in a human patient who received a combined kidney and bone marrow transplant. After a transplant, the graft donor may have provided part of the T cells. Material: CD4+ T cells from blood (PBMCs), obtained 24 months after the transplant. The sequence links TRBV5-4 to TRBJ2-7; 11 central nucleotides agree with TRBD2. The CDR3 amino acid sequence is: CASSSVAGGHQYF. The sequence in DNA is TGTGCCAGCAGCTCGGTAGCGGGGGGGCACCAGTACTTC.